This T cell receptor beta chain is from a study of blood T cells in healthy people across ages (dated by TCRdb to between 2014 and 2017). Notes on the research overall: In model experiments, template switching captured roughly one uniquely barcoded TCR beta cDNA molecule for every two T cells. Four age groups were formed from the donors: young (average roughly 16 years), middle-aged (approximately 40), aged (approximately 60) and long-lived (less than 85). The study analyzed two additional independent replicas of 1 million unique cDNA reads from the same blood draw for two donors, one aged 18 to 30 and one aged 80 or older. Age-related changes in TCR beta repertoire diversity were measured in the study by deep sequencing normalized with unique cDNA molecular identifiers. To avoid experimental bias, donors of different ages were randomly spread across the sequencing lanes. What the work shows at the level of the full study, not this receptor alone: Observed TCR beta diversity correlated strongly with the percentage of naive T cells measured by flow cytometry. Compared with the aged group, the long-lived group had more naive CD4+ T cells, fewer expanded clones and increased TCR diversity, a pattern suggesting age selection. Bulk unsorted PBMC profiling prevented conclusive comparison of naive and antigen-experienced compartments. The CMV infection status of donors was not known, potentially confounding age-related changes in expanded clonotypes. As age increased, observed TCR beta diversity per million T cells dropped in a roughly linear way, and a significant reduction was already evident by age approximately 40. Total diversity estimates from one million sequenced T cells were considered lower bounds and underestimates.

In the case of this clonotype: Its antigen specificity is not known. No base quality information exists; no much larger clone differs at one position.

Libraries were prepared through 5' RACE. Reads for this sample came from an Illumina HiSeq 2500. A second PCR of about 6 to 11 cycles was run with a J-beta primer mix and a sample-barcoded 5' primer. A template-switch 5' adaptor carrying 12 random nucleotides introduced a unique molecular identifier onto each TCR beta cDNA molecule. Each sample yielded at least 2.5 million CDR3-containing paired-end reads. All of the RNA was converted into first-strand cDNA using the Mint cDNA synthesis kit, with a TRBC-specific oligonucleotide serving as the primer. Following uracil-DNA glycosylase treatment, all cDNA underwent a first 18-cycle PCR with the universal primers M1SS and BC2_uni_R. The authors processed their data as follows. Each sample was normalized by randomly selecting 1 million high-quality reads, each carrying a distinct molecular identifier. Reads with shared molecular identifiers were discarded instead of being binned into consensus sequences. MiTCR, with a Q25 quality threshold and the strictest error-elimination algorithm, was used for CDR3 identification, clonotype clustering and error correction. A nonparametric unseen species model with Euler transformation was used to estimate a lower bound on total TCR beta diversity. TCRdb took the public reads, trimmed them with fastp at Q25, ran MiXCR for clone calling and kept in-frame beta chains. Every CDR3 protein is listed once, alongside the most common genes and DNA of its rows. It is TCRdb's table, rather than the study itself, that gives the V and J calls and clone size. The sample includes around 900,000 distinct CDR3 sequences, with more than 25% observed a single time. 17% of the sample lies in the top ten.

The germline V gene gives CDR1 as SGHVS and CDR2 as FQNEAQ. V is pruned by 0 bases and J by 2 bases, leaving 7 bases of the junction without a gene match. The CDR3 spans 17 residues, from the cysteine through the phenylalanine. The CDR3 DNA has 51 bases and is translated from base 1. Donors were 40 or so systemically healthy Caucasian individuals from Russia aged about 6 to 100 years. Around 9.8 milliliters of peripheral blood were collected from each donor into EDTA-treated Vacutainer tubes. Ficoll-Paque density-gradient centrifugation was used to isolate PBMCs, with at least 7 million obtained per sample. Total RNA, at least 6 micrograms per sample, was extracted from PBMCs with Trizol reagent. For every donor, flow cytometry on a PBMC aliquot measured the percentage of naive CD45RAhigh/CD27high T cells.

The V and J segments used are TRBV7-8 and TRBJ2-7; TRBD2 lines up with 10 middle nucleotides. Sequenced sample: blood. This receptor was obtained from an elderly woman in good health. At the DNA level, the sequence is TGTGCCAGCAGCTTAGCGTTGAGCGGGAGGGCAACCTACGAGCAGTACTTC. This sequence encodes CASSLALSGRATYEQYF.